Listed below are T cell receptor beta chains from one sample, sequenced in a study of cytomegalovirus exposure and HLA in healthy donors. TCRdb's copy holds only in-frame clones and misses some; the assay was immunoSEQ multiplex PCR. The sample includes about 50,000 clones. Sequencing was carried out using PBMCs. The receptors originated from a woman in her forties in good health and CMV-seronegative. Both conserved end residues are part of each CDR3. Fields, in order: V gene, D gene, J gene, CDR3 protein, CDR3 DNA. A D gene is named only where the DNA matches it firmly.

>TRBV28|TRBD2|TRBJ2-4
CASSLGTRGRLAKNIQYF
TGTGCCAGCAGTTTGGGGACTAGGGGTCGATTAGCCAAAAACATTCAGTACTTC
>TRBV7-9|.|TRBJ1-1
CASSLYGGHSMNTEAFF
TGTGCCAGCAGCTTATACGGCGGACATTCCATGAACACTGAAGCTTTCTTT
>TRBV29-1|TRBD1|TRBJ2-7
CSTWTGYEQYF
TGCAGCACCTGGACAGGCTACGAGCAGTACTTC
>TRBV18|TRBD1|TRBJ2-7
CASSKGQGAGEQYF
TGTGCCAGCTCAAAGGGACAGGGGGCAGGCGAGCAGTACTTC
>TRBV5-1|TRBD2|TRBJ2-3
CASTTSPGTDTQYF
TGCGCCAGCACGACTAGCCCGGGCACAGATACGCAGTATTTT
>TRBV28|.|TRBJ1-5
CASSLGGQQPQHF
TGTGCCAGCAGTTTAGGGGGCCAACAGCCCCAGCATTTT
>TRBV9|.|TRBJ1-5
CASSVGETTQPQHF
TGTGCCAGCAGCGTAGGTGAGACAACTCAGCCCCAGCATTTT
>TRBV2|.|TRBJ1-2
CASSQANYGYTF
TGTGCCAGCAGTCAGGCGAACTATGGCTACACCTTC
>TRBV7-2|.|TRBJ1-6
CASSLGSAVNSPLHF
TGTGCCAGCAGCTTAGGTTCGGCGGTAAATTCACCCCTCCACTTT
>TRBV6-5|.|TRBJ2-3
CASSYTDGGDKQYF
TGTGCCAGCAGTTACACAGACGGGGGAGATAAGCAGTATTTT
>TRBV16|.|TRBJ1-1
CASSQFREGGTEAFF
TGTGCCAGCAGCCAATTTAGGGAGGGGGGCACTGAAGCTTTCTTT
>TRBV5-1|.|TRBJ1-4
CASRLGSEKLFF
TGCGCCAGCCGCCTGGGCAGTGAAAAACTGTTTTTT
>TRBV6-1|TRBD2|TRBJ2-3
CASSEASGVSTDTQYF
TGTGCCAGCAGTGAGGCTAGCGGGGTTAGCACAGATACGCAGTATTTT
>TRBV7-9|TRBD1|TRBJ2-4
CASSLTGGIAKNIQYF
TGTGCCAGCAGCTTAACAGGGGGAATAGCCAAAAACATTCAGTACTTC
>TRBV5-1|TRBD1|TRBJ2-7
CASSAGQGGYEQYF
TGCGCCAGCAGCGCGGGACAGGGAGGCTACGAGCAGTACTTC
>TRBV4-3|.|TRBJ2-1
CASSQEGPSSYNEQFF
TGCGCCAGCAGCCAAGAGGGCCCCAGCTCCTACAATGAGCAGTTCTTC
>TRBV5-6|.|TRBJ1-2
CASSLDRRNYGYTF
TGTGCCAGCAGCTTGGACAGACGAAACTATGGCTACACCTTC
>TRBV29-1|.|TRBJ1-1
CSAMHSMGSWAPEAFF
TGCAGCGCCATGCACTCGATGGGGAGTTGGGCCCCTGAAGCTTTCTTT
>TRBV30|.|TRBJ2-3
CAWSIIGIRGTDTQYF
TGTGCCTGGAGTATAATCGGGATAAGAGGCACAGATACGCAGTATTTT
>TRBV19|TRBD1|TRBJ1-2
CASSRNRGEYGYTF
TGTGCCAGTAGTCGTAACAGGGGGGAATATGGCTACACCTTC
>TRBV28|.|TRBJ1-1
CASSLRGSLNTEAFF
TGTGCCAGCAGTTTAAGGGGCTCCCTGAACACTGAAGCTTTCTTT
>TRBV4-1|.|TRBJ1-2
CASSQEGAVNYGYTF
TGCGCCAGCAGCCAAGAGGGGGCGGTTAACTATGGCTACACCTTC
>TRBV29-1|TRBD1|TRBJ2-7
CSVDRGRTGGEQYF
TGCAGCGTGGACAGGGGGCGAACAGGGGGCGAGCAGTACTTC
>TRBV28|.|TRBJ1-3
CASGSGSGNTIYF
TGTGCCAGCGGCTCGGGGTCTGGAAACACCATATATTTT
>TRBV6-5|TRBD1|TRBJ2-1
CAATSLQGAFEQFF
TGTGCCGCCACCTCCTTACAGGGGGCGTTTGAGCAGTTCTTC
>TRBV6-5|.|TRBJ1-1
CASSYTDVNTEAFF
TGTGCCAGCAGTTACACAGACGTGAACACTGAAGCTTTCTTT
>TRBV7-9|.|TRBJ2-7
CASSPTNTYEQYF
TGTGCCAGCAGCCCCACTAACACCTACGAGCAGTACTTC
>TRBV7-3|TRBD2|TRBJ2-7
CASSPEQGLADEQYF
TGTGCCAGCAGCCCCGAGCAGGGACTAGCAGACGAGCAGTACTTC
>TRBV7-9|TRBD1|TRBJ1-2
CASSLAATGGLGGYTF
TGTGCCAGCAGCTTAGCGGCGACAGGGGGGTTAGGTGGCTACACCTTC
>TRBV4-3|TRBD2|TRBJ2-7
CASSQARHESGRMYEQYF
TGCGCCAGCAGCCAGGCCCGTCACGAGAGCGGGAGGATGTACGAGCAGTACTTC
>TRBV29-1|TRBD1|TRBJ1-2
CSGITGTGHGYGYTF
TGCAGCGGGATAACCGGGACAGGGCATGGCTATGGCTACACCTTC
>TRBV7-2|TRBD1|TRBJ2-7
CASSQGTGVGYEQYF
TGTGCCAGCAGCCAAGGGACAGGGGTGGGCTACGAGCAGTACTTC
>TRBV6-5|.|TRBJ1-5
CASSSDRVQQPQHF
TGTGCCAGCAGTTCCGACCGGGTTCAACAGCCCCAGCATTTT
>TRBV9|.|TRBJ1-4
CASSYQGSTNEKLFF
TGTGCCAGCAGCTATCAGGGCTCTACTAATGAAAAACTGTTTTTT
>TRBV7-2|.|TRBJ2-7
CASSASGQYEQYF
TGTGCCAGCAGCGCCAGTGGGCAATACGAGCAGTACTTC
>TRBV9|TRBD2|TRBJ2-1
CASSVVLAGAYNEQFF
TGTGCCAGCAGCGTAGTCCTAGCGGGAGCCTACAATGAGCAGTTCTTC
>TRBV4-2|TRBD1|TRBJ2-7
CASSQDARGYEQYF
TGTGCCAGCAGCCAAGATGCCAGGGGGTACGAGCAGTACTTC
>TRBV19|TRBD1|TRBJ1-5
CASSMVTGTPWQPQHF
TGTGCCAGTAGTATGGTGACAGGGACTCCGTGGCAGCCCCAGCATTTT
>TRBV13|.|TRBJ2-7
CASSYRGGSSYEQYF
TGTGCCAGCAGCTATCGTGGGGGGAGCTCCTACGAGCAGTACTTC
>TRBV6-1|.|TRBJ2-7
CASSDWAKRAYYEQYF
TGTGCCAGCAGTGATTGGGCTAAGCGGGCTTACTACGAGCAGTACTTC
>TRBV7-8|.|TRBJ2-7
CASSAASATKAQYF
TGTGCCAGCAGCGCCGCTAGCGCCACTAAGGCGCAGTACTTC
>TRBV28|.|TRBJ2-3
CASSRLDSGGDKQYF
TGTGCCAGCAGTCGCCTGGACTCGGGGGGCGATAAGCAGTATTTT
>TRBV27|TRBD2|TRBJ2-3
CASSLLREGFNTQYF
TGTGCCAGCAGTCTCTTGCGGGAGGGGTTTAATACGCAGTATTTT
>TRBV10-2|TRBD2|TRBJ2-1
CASSESALAGREQFF
TGCGCCAGCAGTGAGTCGGCTCTAGCGGGCCGAGAGCAGTTCTTC
>TRBV11-2|.|TRBJ1-3
CASSTSTGNTIYF
TGTGCCAGCAGTACGAGCACTGGAAACACCATATATTTT
>TRBV18|.|TRBJ2-2
CASGGDSGELFF
TGTGCCAGCGGCGGGGATTCCGGGGAGCTGTTTTTT